This T cell receptor beta chain is drawn from a study of T-cell memory formation after mild COVID-19. About the study: TCR clusters showed largely donor specificity.

This clonotype was seen once. Antigen: not known. Study findings and constraints: Pre-infection memory held some responding clones, suggesting pre-existing cross-reactive T cells responded. A second wave expanding day 15 to 37 was CD4+-biased; contracting clones were balanced.

Germline V CDR1 and CDR2: SEHNR, FQNEAQ (reference sequence). Between the trimmed V and J ends, which lost 2 bases and 1 base, there was a span of 8 bases. This CDR3 is 14 amino acids long. Via MiXCR, TCRdb re-called the 5' RACE reads, giving one row per CDR3 protein. This table has about 110,000 distinct CDR3 sequences, roughly a sixth appearing once. The chain is built from TRBV7-9 and TRBJ1-1; D might be TRBD1 (6 bases). This TCR was recovered from a man younger than 35 who had mild COVID-19 (a few samples of this study predate the infection). Cell type and time point are not known. Sequencing was performed on PBMCs or a T cell subset sorted from them (not recorded which). As DNA, the CDR3 is TGTGCCAGCAGCTTAATGACAGGGAACACTGAAGCTTTCTTT. Encoded protein: CASSLMTGNTEAFF. The full variable domain, with the rest looked up from reference TRBV7-9 and TRBJ1-1, is DTGVSQNPRHKITKRGQNVTFRCDPISEHNRLYWYRQTLGQGPEFLTYFQNEAQLEKSRLLSDRFSAERPKGSFSTLEIQRTEQGDSAMYLCASSLMTGNTEAFFGQGTRLTVV.